This TCR beta chain was obtained from a study of blood T cell repertoires in COVID-19 (dated by TCRdb to about 2020). For the wider study: The collaborator samples originated in the United States, Italy and Spain and spanned the acute and convalescent phases of COVID-19. The material from the prospective study consisted of cDNA or gDNA derived from T cells, B-cell-depleted T cells, or PBMCs. Subjects who had been exposed to COVID-19, were actively infected with it, or had recovered from it provided the deeply sampled blood TCRbeta repertoires that made up the dataset. A freely available public database, intended as a resource for researchers studying the immune response to SARS-CoV-2, is where the repertoires were released. The samples were drawn from the first 160 participants of the ongoing ImmuneRACE study and from 950 to 1,500 subjects provided by 6 global collaborators. A de-identified subject ID, COVID-19 status, age in years and sex were almost always included in the sample metadata. Where HLA class I and class II types were available, the types were taken from metadata supplied by the sample provider, not from assay-based typing.

TCRbeta CDR3 regions were amplified from genomic DNA by means of the immunoSEQ Assay, a bias-controlled multiplex PCR. Per the authors' processing: Nucleated cell counts per sample were estimated from amplification of reference gene primers within the assay. To quantify the absolute abundance of each unique TCRbeta CDR3 rearrangement, sequence reads were collapsed and filtered. For each sample, productive Simpson clonality was calculated as the square root of Simpson's diversity index over productive rearrangements. TCRdb provides this immuneACCESS table in a form limited to in-frame rearrangements. Some clones are lacking; in checked studies, under half of them reflect an unresolved V gene, and why the rest are absent is not known. That table gives V, J and clone size, and the DNA gave D and trimming. The sample profile shows 150,000 to 200,000 clones; roughly 80% of them were found once. The ten largest clones represent around 12% of the sample.

Trimming takes 6 bases from V and 1 base from J, and the germline ends sit 13 bases apart. The CDR3 covers 15 residues, taking in both the cysteine and the phenylalanine. The CDR3 DNA has 45 bases and is translated from base 1. The germline V gene (reference sequence) gives CDR1 as MNHNY and CDR2 as SVGAGI. Details on this clone: Its antigen target is currently unknown. No clone much larger than this one lies a single base away; base qualities are absent.

Study-level results and caveats: Clinical and demographic metadata were provided uncurated, with the amount varying by source and participant.

At one collaborating source in Seattle, patients were enrolled during active infection and were followed longitudinally through the course of disease. Whole blood was collected in K2EDTA tubes by collaborating institutions according to the institutions' own protocols. For TCRbeta analysis, collaborator samples were shipped as frozen whole blood, as isolated PBMCs, or as DNA extracted from either sample type. The sequence was obtained from a woman of 80 years or more with COVID-19, enrolled during active disease. The rearranged chain carries TRBV6-6 and TRBJ1-5, with TRBD1 tentatively as D gene (6 bases match). Sequenced: peripheral blood. Here is the DNA: TGTGCCAGCAGCCCGACAGGTTTGAGCAATCAGCCCCAGCATTTT. Its product reads: CASSPTGLSNQPQHF.